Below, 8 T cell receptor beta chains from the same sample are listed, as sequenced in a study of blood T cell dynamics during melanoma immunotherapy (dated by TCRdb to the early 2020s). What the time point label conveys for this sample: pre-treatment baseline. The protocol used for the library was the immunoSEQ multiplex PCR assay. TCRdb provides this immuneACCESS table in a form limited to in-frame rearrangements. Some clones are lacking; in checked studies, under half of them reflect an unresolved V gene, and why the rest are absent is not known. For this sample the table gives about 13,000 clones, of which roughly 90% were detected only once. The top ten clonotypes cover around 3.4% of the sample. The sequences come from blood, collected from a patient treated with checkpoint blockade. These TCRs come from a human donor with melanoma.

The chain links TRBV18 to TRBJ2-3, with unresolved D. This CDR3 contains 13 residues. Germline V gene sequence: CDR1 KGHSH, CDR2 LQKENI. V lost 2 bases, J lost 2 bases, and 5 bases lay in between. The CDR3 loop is CASSPGFTDTQYF. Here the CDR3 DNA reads TGTGCCAGCTCACCAGGATTCACAGATACGCAGTATTTT.

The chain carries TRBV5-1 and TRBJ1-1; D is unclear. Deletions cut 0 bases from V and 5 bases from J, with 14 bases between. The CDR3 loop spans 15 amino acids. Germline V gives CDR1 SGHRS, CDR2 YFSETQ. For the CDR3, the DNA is TGCGCCAGCAGCTTGGATATGGCGATGTGGACTGAAGCTTTCTTT. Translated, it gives CASSLDMAMWTEAFF.

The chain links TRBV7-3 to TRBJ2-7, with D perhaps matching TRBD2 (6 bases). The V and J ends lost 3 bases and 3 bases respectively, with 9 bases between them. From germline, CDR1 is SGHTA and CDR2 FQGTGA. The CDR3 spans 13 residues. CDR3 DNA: TGTGCCAGCAGCTTGGGACTTGTCTACGAGCAGTACTTC. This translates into CASSLGLVYEQYF.

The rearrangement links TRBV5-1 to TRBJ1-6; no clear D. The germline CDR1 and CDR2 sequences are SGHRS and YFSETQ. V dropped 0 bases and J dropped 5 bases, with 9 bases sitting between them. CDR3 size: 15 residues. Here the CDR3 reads CASSLGYSHNSPLHF. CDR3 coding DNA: TGCGCCAGCAGCTTGGGGTACAGCCATAATTCACCCCTCCACTTT.

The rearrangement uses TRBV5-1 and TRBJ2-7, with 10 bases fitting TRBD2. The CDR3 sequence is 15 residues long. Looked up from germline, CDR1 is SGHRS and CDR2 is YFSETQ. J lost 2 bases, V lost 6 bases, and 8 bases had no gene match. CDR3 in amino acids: CASTSGLAATYEQYF. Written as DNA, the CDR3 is TGCGCCAGCACCTCTGGACTAGCGGCAACCTACGAGCAGTACTTC. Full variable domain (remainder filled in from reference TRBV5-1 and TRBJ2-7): KAGVTQTPRYLIKTRGQQVTLSCSPISGHRSVSWYQQTPGQGLQFLFEYFSETQRNKGNFPGRFSGRQFSNSRSEMNVSTLELGDSALYLCASTSGLAATYEQYFGPGTRLTVT.

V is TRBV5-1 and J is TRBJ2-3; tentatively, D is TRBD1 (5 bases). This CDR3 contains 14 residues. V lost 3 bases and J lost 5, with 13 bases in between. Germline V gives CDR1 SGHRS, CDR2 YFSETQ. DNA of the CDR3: TGCGCCAGCAGCTCAGGGTCGGGCCAAGATACGCAGTATTTT. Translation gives CASSSGSGQDTQYF. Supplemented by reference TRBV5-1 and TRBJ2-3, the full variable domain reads KAGVTQTPRYLIKTRGQQVTLSCSPISGHRSVSWYQQTPGQGLQFLFEYFSETQRNKGNFPGRFSGRQFSNSRSEMNVSTLELGDSALYLCASSSGSGQDTQYFGPGTRLTVL.

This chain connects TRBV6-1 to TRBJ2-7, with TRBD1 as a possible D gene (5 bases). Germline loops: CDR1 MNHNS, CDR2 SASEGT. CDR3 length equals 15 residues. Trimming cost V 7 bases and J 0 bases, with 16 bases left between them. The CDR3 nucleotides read TGTGCCAGCAAGTTCGAGGACACAAGCTCCTACGAGCAGTACTTC. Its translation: CASKFEDTSSYEQYF.

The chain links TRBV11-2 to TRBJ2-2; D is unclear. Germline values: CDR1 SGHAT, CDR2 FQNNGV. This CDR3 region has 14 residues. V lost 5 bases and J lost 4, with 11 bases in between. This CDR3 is CASSPLTGTGELFF. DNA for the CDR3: TGTGCCAGCAGCCCCCTAACCGGCACCGGGGAGCTGTTTTTT.